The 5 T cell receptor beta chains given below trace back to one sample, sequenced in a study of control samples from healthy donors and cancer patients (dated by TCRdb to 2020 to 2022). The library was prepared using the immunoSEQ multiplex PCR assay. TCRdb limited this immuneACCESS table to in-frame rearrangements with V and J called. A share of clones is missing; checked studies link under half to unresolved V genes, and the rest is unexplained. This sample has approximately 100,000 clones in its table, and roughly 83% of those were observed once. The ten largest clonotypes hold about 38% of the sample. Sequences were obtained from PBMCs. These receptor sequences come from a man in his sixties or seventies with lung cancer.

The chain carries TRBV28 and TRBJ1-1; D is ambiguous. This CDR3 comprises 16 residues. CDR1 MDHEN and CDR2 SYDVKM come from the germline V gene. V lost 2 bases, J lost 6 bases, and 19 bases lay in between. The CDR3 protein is CASSLAGNGVAAEAFF. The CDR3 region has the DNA TGTGCCAGCAGTTTAGCTGGGAACGGTGTAGCAGCTGAAGCTTTCTTT. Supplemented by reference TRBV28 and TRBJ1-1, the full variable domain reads DVKVTQSSRYLVKRTGEKVFLECVQDMDHENMFWYRQDPGLGLRLIYFSYDVKMKEKGDIPEGYSVSREKKERFSLILESASTNQTSMYLCASSLAGNGVAAEAFFGQGTRLTVV.

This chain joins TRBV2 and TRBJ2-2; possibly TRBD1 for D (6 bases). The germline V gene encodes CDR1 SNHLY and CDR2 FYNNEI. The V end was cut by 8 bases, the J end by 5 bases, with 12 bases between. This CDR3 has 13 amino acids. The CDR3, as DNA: TGTGCCAGCCGGACAGTGGGGACCGGGGAGCTGTTTTTT. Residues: CASRTVGTGELFF. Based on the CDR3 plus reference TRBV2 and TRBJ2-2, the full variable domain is EPEVTQTPSHQVTQMGQEVILRCVPISNHLYFYWYRQILGQKVEFLVSFYNNEISEKSEIFDDQFSVERPDGSNFTLKIRSTKLEDSAMYFCASRTVGTGELFFGEGSRLTVL.

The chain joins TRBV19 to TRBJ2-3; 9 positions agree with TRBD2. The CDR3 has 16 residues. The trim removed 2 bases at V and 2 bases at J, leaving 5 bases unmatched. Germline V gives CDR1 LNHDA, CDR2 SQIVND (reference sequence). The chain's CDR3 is CASSIRLAGYTDTQYF. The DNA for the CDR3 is TGTGCCAGTAGTATACGGCTAGCGGGGTACACAGATACGCAGTATTTT.

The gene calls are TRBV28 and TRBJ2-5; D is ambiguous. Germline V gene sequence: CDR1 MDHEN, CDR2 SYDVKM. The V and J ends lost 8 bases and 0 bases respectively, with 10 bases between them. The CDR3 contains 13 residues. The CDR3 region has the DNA TGTGCCAGCCAGGACCGATACCAAGAGACCCAGTACTTC. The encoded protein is CASQDRYQETQYF.

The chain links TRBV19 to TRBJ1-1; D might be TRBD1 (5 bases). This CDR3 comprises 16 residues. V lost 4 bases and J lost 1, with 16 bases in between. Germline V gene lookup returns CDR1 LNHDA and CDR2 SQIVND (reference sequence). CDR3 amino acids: CASSTGTDPRNTEAFF. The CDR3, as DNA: TGTGCCAGTAGTACCGGGACGGACCCCCGGAACACTGAAGCTTTCTTT.